These T cell receptor beta chains were read from a single sample in a study of cytomegalovirus exposure and HLA in healthy donors. Sequencing was performed with immunoSEQ multiplex PCR; in TCRdb, only in-frame clones are kept and a portion is missing. The sample carries about 160,000 clones, around 80% recorded once. Sequencing was carried out using PBMCs. These receptor sequences come from a man in his late teens or twenties in good health and CMV-seronegative. CDR3s leave out the opening cysteine and the closing phenylalanine or tryptophan. Fields, in order: clone size, D gene, V gene, J gene, CDR3 protein. A D gene is named only where the DNA matches it firmly. Where a row states a size, it is once, few, many or the class of an expanded clone; other rows omit it.

size: -
D: TRBD1
V: TRBV6-1
J: TRBJ2-7
CDR3: ASSRQGAYSYEQY

size: -
D: -
V: TRBV6-1
J: -
CDR3: ASSYPSSYEQY

size: -
D: TRBD2
V: TRBV9
J: TRBJ2-3
CDR3: ASSVPSGGAPDLADTQY

size: -
D: TRBD1
V: TRBV5-1
J: TRBJ1-1
CDR3: ASSLDRGVTEAF

size: -
D: -
V: TRBV11-2
J: TRBJ1-3
CDR3: ASSLDPRGRRNTIY

size: -
D: -
V: TRBV7-9
J: TRBJ1-5
CDR3: ASSLASSNQPQH

size: once
D: TRBD1
V: TRBV9
J: TRBJ1-4
CDR3: ASSGGGTGFIGHEKLF

size: -
D: TRBD1
V: TRBV12-5
J: TRBJ1-5
CDR3: ASGGTGGVSENQPQH

size: once
D: TRBD2
V: TRBV29-1
J: TRBJ2-5
CDR3: SVLASIIETQY

size: -
D: TRBD1
V: TRBV23-1
J: TRBJ2-2
CDR3: ASGSGQGLTGELF

size: few
D: -
V: TRBV6-6
J: TRBJ1-5
CDR3: ASTRTWGGPQH

size: few
D: TRBD1
V: TRBV4-1
J: TRBJ1-2
CDR3: ASSLRQGGDYGYT

size: -
D: TRBD2
V: TRBV5-4
J: TRBJ2-2
CDR3: ASSLGAGVKGTGELF

size: -
D: -
V: TRBV19
J: TRBJ2-1
CDR3: ASSIAGRGNYNEQF

size: -
D: TRBD1
V: TRBV6-4
J: TRBJ2-2
CDR3: ASRRDRDTGELF

size: once
D: -
V: TRBV28
J: TRBJ1-4
CDR3: ASRGSLNEKLF